What follows are 31 T cell receptor beta chains derived from one specimen sequenced in a study of T cells in tumors after PD-1 blockade. The repertoire was sequenced with immunoSEQ multiplex PCR; TCRdb's copy has only in-frame clones and lacks some. The sample has around 51,000 clones, about 85% seen once. This sample comprised PBMCs, obtained before anti-PD-1 treatment. The receptors here all came from a human donor with basal cell carcinoma.

The chain has TRBV27 and TRBJ2-1; D ambiguous. Germline V lookup: CDR1 MNHEY, CDR2 SMNVEV (reference sequence). The length of the CDR3 is 15 residues. The V and J ends lost 5 bases and 7 bases respectively, with 18 bases between them. CDR3 DNA: TGTGCCAGCAGTCCGTACTGGGAAGGGATTAATGAGCAGTTCTTC. It codes for CASSPYWEGINEQFF.

The chain combines TRBV5-6 with TRBJ2-7, with D possibly being TRBD1 (6 bases). V was cut by 6 bases and J by 3 bases, with 16 bases left in between. This CDR3 spans 14 amino acids. Per germline, CDR1 SGHDT and CDR2 YYEEEE. The CDR3 coding sequence is TGTGCCAGCACTAAATCGGGCAGGGGCTACGAGCAGTACTTC. Its protein product is CASTKSGRGYEQYF.

V gene TRBV3-1 (or the pseudogene TRBV3-2) combines with J gene TRBJ1-1, with D perhaps TRBD1 (6 bases). The CDR3 runs 14 residues. Germline V gene lookup returns CDR1 LGHDT and CDR2 YNNKEL (reference sequence). V shed 2 bases and J shed 3 bases, with 10 bases lying between them. CDR3 sequence: CASSQIAGDTEAFF. In DNA form, the CDR3 reads TGTGCCAGCAGCCAAATAGCAGGGGACACTGAAGCTTTCTTT.

The V and J genes are TRBV5-4 and TRBJ2-1, with 10 bases identical to TRBD2. The CDR3 extends over 15 amino acids. Looked up from germline, CDR1 is SGHNT and CDR2 is YYREEE (reference sequence). V trimming: 0 bases; J trimming: 4 bases; junction bases outside the gene matches: 1. CDR3: CASSLGTSGYNEQFF. CDR3 sequence (DNA): TGTGCCAGCAGCTTGGGGACTAGCGGTTACAATGAGCAGTTCTTC.

The chain couples TRBV5-1 to TRBJ2-5; D is possibly TRBD1 (5 bases). The V and J ends lost 3 bases and 5 bases respectively, with 11 bases between them. Looked up from germline, CDR1 is SGHRS and CDR2 is YFSETQ. The CDR3 contains 13 residues. For the CDR3, the DNA is TGCGCCAGCAGCTCCGGCAGGGTTGAGACCCAGTACTTC. Translated: CASSSGRVETQYF.

The V gene is TRBV14, the J gene TRBJ2-4; no definite D call. The CDR3 contains 15 residues. Germline CDR1 reads SGHDN; CDR2 reads FVKESK. V was clipped by 0 bases and J by 1 base, with 7 bases between them. CDR3 region: CASSQEAAAKNIQYF. The CDR3 bases are TGTGCCAGCAGCCAAGAAGCCGCCGCCAAAAACATTCAGTACTTC.

The J gene is TRBJ2-7, the V gene TRBV15; D is ambiguous. The V end was cut by 8 bases, the J end by 4 bases, with 9 bases between. Germline V gene sequence: CDR1 LNHNV, CDR2 YYDKDF (reference sequence). This CDR3 contains 11 residues. The CDR3 nucleotides are TGTGCCACCGGGCCGAGTTACGAGCAGTACTTC. Its translation: CATGPSYEQYF.

This clone was detected only once. The CDR3 nucleotides are TGTGCCAGCAGTTACGAGGGGGTCGAGCAGTACTTC. Translation gives CASSYEGVEQYF. The chain employs TRBV6-2 or TRBV6-3 and TRBJ2-7; tentative D call: TRBD1 (6 bases). V was pared by 2 bases and J by 6 bases, with 8 bases between. From germline, CDR1 is MNHEY and CDR2 SVGEGT. This CDR3 has 12 amino acids.

This sequence joins TRBV5-8 and TRBJ1-1; D gene ambiguous. This CDR3 spans 14 amino acids. With 1 base removed from V and 0 bases from J, the gap between germline ends came to 7 bases. Germline CDR1 and CDR2: SGHTS and YDEGEE. The CDR3 region has the DNA TGTGCCAGCAGCTTGCGGGGATTGAACACTGAAGCTTTCTTT. Translating gives CASSLRGLNTEAFF.

The chain joins TRBV3-1 (or the pseudogene TRBV3-2) to TRBJ1-2; unclear D gene. The germline gives CDR1 LGHDT, CDR2 YNNKEL (reference sequence). The ends were cut back, 1 base at V and 0 bases at J, with 21 bases in the middle. The CDR3 has 19 amino acids. The CDR3 DNA sequence: TGTGCCAGCAGCCAAGGGTCTAGGCGCGGCACAACTTCTAACTATGGCTACACCTTC. This encodes CASSQGSRRGTTSNYGYTF.

This clone has just a few counts. This chain joins TRBV9 and TRBJ1-6; tentatively, D is TRBD1 (5 bases). V shed 6 bases and J shed 4 bases, with 11 bases lying between them. Germline V gene data show CDR1 as SGDLS and CDR2 as YYNGEE. The CDR3 loop spans 14 amino acids. The CDR3 region is CASTRDLYNSPLHF. The CDR3 DNA is TGTGCCAGCACCCGGGACCTATATAATTCACCCCTCCACTTT. The whole variable domain, remainder taken from reference TRBV9 and TRBJ1-6, is DSGVTQTPKHLITATGQRVTLRCSPRSGDLSVYWYQQSLDQGLQFLIQYYNGEERAKGNILERFSAQQFPDLHSELNLSSLELGDSALYFCASTRDLYNSPLHFGNGTRLTVT.

The V and J genes are TRBV7-2 and TRBJ2-3, with a tentative D call TRBD2 (6 bases). V lost 5 bases to trimming and J lost 2 bases, with 17 bases between them. Germline V lookup: CDR1 SGHTA, CDR2 FQGNSA. The CDR3 runs to 16 residues. CDR3 sequence reads: CASSPRAGTATDTQYF. The DNA of the CDR3 is TGTGCCAGCAGCCCTCGGGCGGGGACTGCCACAGATACGCAGTATTTT.

The V call is TRBV27, the J call TRBJ1-6, with 8 bases fitting TRBD1. The V gene end was trimmed by 5 bases and the J gene end by 9 bases; junction bases not matched to a gene: 6. CDR3 length: 14 amino acids. From germline, CDR1 is MNHEY and CDR2 SMNVEV (reference sequence). CDR3 in amino acids: CASSPDRGGSPLHF. DNA for the CDR3: TGTGCCAGCAGTCCTGACAGGGGTGGTTCACCCCTCCACTTT.

The rearrangement links TRBV6-2 or TRBV6-3 to TRBJ2-5; perhaps TRBD2 as D (5 bases). V gave up 6 bases and J gave up 4 bases, with 21 bases separating them. Germline V CDR1 and CDR2: MNHEY, SVGEGT. CDR3 length: 16 amino acids. The CDR3 here is CASSQGIAPGGETQYF. The CDR3 DNA sequence: TGTGCCAGCAGCCAAGGAATAGCTCCTGGAGGAGAGACCCAGTACTTC.

This chain joins TRBV9 and TRBJ2-2; D gene unclear. CDR3 length equals 12 residues. Germline CDR1 SGDLS, CDR2 YYNGEE. V gave up 1 base and J gave up 2 bases, with 0 bases separating them. The CDR3 spells CASSVNTGELFF. The CDR3 DNA is TGTGCCAGCAGCGTAAACACCGGGGAGCTGTTTTTT.

In this sample, this clone turned up once. V is TRBV15 and J is TRBJ2-7; D ambiguous. Germline lookup yields CDR1 LNHNV and CDR2 YYDKDF (reference sequence). The CDR3 spans 15 residues. V lost 8 bases and J lost 7, with 24 bases in between. For the CDR3, the DNA is TGTGCCACCGGACCTAAAGTTCCGGGTTTCGGGGAGCAGTACTTC. Translated: CATGPKVPGFGEQYF.

The chain combines TRBV5-1 with TRBJ2-3; D is unclear. The CDR3 totals 12 residues. With 2 bases removed from V and 5 bases from J, the gap between germline ends came to 6 bases. Looked up from germline, CDR1 is SGHRS and CDR2 is YFSETQ. The CDR3 nucleotides are TGCGCCAGCAGCTTCCCGGGAGATACGCAGTATTTT. It codes for CASSFPGDTQYF.

The chain has TRBV28 and TRBJ2-3; D might be TRBD1 or TRBD2, each matching 6 bases. Between the trimmed V and J ends, which lost 5 bases and 5 bases, there was a span of 20 bases. Germline V gene lookup returns CDR1 MDHEN and CDR2 SYDVKM. The CDR3 totals 16 residues. CDR3 sequence: CASSRGGGGPRDTQYF. The CDR3 DNA reads as TGTGCCAGCAGTAGAGGGGGTGGGGGGCCCAGAGATACGCAGTATTTT.

Only one count was recorded for this clone. The rearrangement joins TRBV7-8 to TRBJ1-5; D uncertain. Germline V CDR1 and CDR2: SGHVS, FQNEAQ. V shed 6 bases and J shed 5 bases, with 8 bases lying between them. The CDR3 has 12 amino acids. The CDR3 DNA reads as TGTGCCAGCAGTTTTGGGGATCAGCCCCAGCATTTT. Its translation: CASSFGDQPQHF. Variable domain in full (rest from reference TRBV7-8 and TRBJ1-5): GAGVSQSPRYKVAKRGQDVALRCDPISGHVSLFWYQQALGQGPEFLTYFQNEAQLDKSGLPSDRFFAERPEGSVSTLKIQRTQQEDSAVYLCASSFGDQPQHFGDGTRLSIL.

V usage is TRBV7-2 and J usage is TRBJ2-3; TRBD2 matches at 11 bases. The CDR3 runs to 16 residues. J was trimmed by 8 bases and V by 1 base; bases with no gene match: 8. Germline V gene sequence: CDR1 SGHTA, CDR2 FQGNSA. CDR3 amino acids: CASSLGLSGGAGTQYF. The DNA of the CDR3 is TGTGCCAGCAGCTTAGGGCTTAGCGGGGGGGCAGGTACGCAGTATTTT.

The rearrangement joins TRBV5-1 to TRBJ2-2, with D unresolved. The CDR3 is made up of 14 amino acids. V shed 6 bases and J shed 7 bases, with 16 bases lying between them. Germline CDR1 reads SGHRS; CDR2 reads YFSETQ. CDR3 in amino acids: CASKPSSPNGELFF. In DNA form, the CDR3 reads TGCGCCAGCAAACCCAGTTCTCCTAACGGGGAGCTGTTTTTT.

This chain connects TRBV7-9 to TRBJ1-5; tentative D call: TRBD1 (5 bases). This CDR3 contains 13 residues. The V end lost 3 bases, the J end lost 5 bases, and 8 bases lay between the germline ends. Germline CDR1 is SEHNR and CDR2 is FQNEAQ (reference sequence). The CDR3 region is CASSFQGDQPQHF. The CDR3, as DNA: TGTGCCAGCAGCTTTCAGGGCGATCAGCCCCAGCATTTT.

V gene TRBV10-3 combines with J gene TRBJ1-2; D is ambiguous. The V end lost 3 bases, the J end lost 4 bases, and 6 bases lay between the germline ends. Germline CDR1 and CDR2: ENHRY and SYGVKD. This CDR3 is built from 12 residues. The DNA of the CDR3 is TGTGCCATCAGTGACCGGGTCTATGGCTACACCTTC. It is translated as CAISDRVYGYTF.

The chain uses TRBV19 and TRBJ2-5; TRBD1 agrees at 12 bases. V lost 2 bases to trimming and J lost 5 bases; unmatched junction nucleotides: 6. This CDR3 spans 16 amino acids. Looked up from germline, CDR1 is LNHDA and CDR2 is SQIVND (reference sequence). The CDR3, as DNA: TGTGCCAGTAGTATATCGGGACAGGGGGCGCACGAGACCCAGTACTTC. This sequence encodes CASSISGQGAHETQYF.

The chain combines TRBV5-6 with TRBJ2-3, with 12 bases that match TRBD2. Germline CDR1 SGHDT, CDR2 YYEEEE. This CDR3 spans 18 amino acids. The V segment lost 4 bases and the J segment 0 bases; nucleotides outside the gene matches: 9. The CDR3 DNA is TGTGCCAGCAGCCCCCGGAGGGGACTAGCGGGTAGCACAGATACGCAGTATTTT. Translation gives CASSPRRGLAGSTDTQYF.

The chain carries TRBV12-3 or TRBV12-4 and TRBJ1-2; no firm D call. This CDR3 region has 13 residues. V lost 3 bases and J 7 bases, leaving 12 bases between the germline ends. Here the CDR3 DNA reads TGTGCCAGCAGTTTCCGGGGTTCCGGTGGCTACACCTTC. Translated, it gives CASSFRGSGGYTF.

A few counts support this clone. V usage is TRBV4-1 and J usage is TRBJ1-2; D gene uncertain. The V and J ends lost 1 base and 0 bases respectively, with 12 bases between them. The CDR3 has 16 residues. In germline, CDR1 is MGHRA, CDR2 YSYEKL. The CDR3: CASSQVIGMPNYGYTF. For the CDR3, the DNA is TGCGCCAGCAGCCAAGTGATAGGGATGCCTAACTATGGCTACACCTTC.

In this sample, this clone turned up once. This rearrangement joins TRBV6-5 to TRBJ2-7, with D hard to call. Trimming took 10 bases from V and 2 from J, leaving 15 bases between them. The CDR3 spans 13 residues. Germline CDR1 MNHEY, CDR2 SVGAGI. The CDR3 DNA reads TGTGCCACCAAGGATAGTGCAACCTACGAGCAGTACTTC. Its translation: CATKDSATYEQYF.

This clone has only a few counts. The chain recombines TRBV6-1 with TRBJ2-7; the match to TRBD1 covers 7 bases. V shed 2 bases, J shed 0 bases, and the junction held 4 bases outside the gene matches. In germline, CDR1 is MNHNS, CDR2 SASEGT. This CDR3 has 15 residues. The CDR3 sequence: CASSELAGGSYEQYF. In nucleotides, the CDR3 is TGTGCCAGCAGTGAATTAGCAGGGGGCTCCTACGAGCAGTACTTC.

This chain uses TRBV14 with TRBJ2-7; either TRBD1 or TRBD2 may supply D (5 bases each). The CDR3 sequence is 15 residues long. V gave up 1 base and J gave up 3 bases, with 13 bases separating them. The germline CDR1 and CDR2 sequences are SGHDN and FVKESK. The CDR3 coding sequence is TGTGCCAGCAGCCAAGTTGGGCAGGGAGACTACGAGCAGTACTTC. This sequence encodes CASSQVGQGDYEQYF.

The chain employs TRBV25-1 and TRBJ2-2; a possible D gene is TRBD1 (6 bases). Germline V gene data show CDR1 as MGHDK and CDR2 as SYGVNS. CDR3 length: 15 residues. V lost 4 bases and J 2 bases, leaving 11 bases between the germline ends. The DNA for the CDR3 is TGTGCCAGCAGTGTGCAGGGGACAAACACCGGGGAGCTGTTTTTT. Residues: CASSVQGTNTGELFF.